This T cell receptor beta chain was recorded in a study of blood T cell repertoires in COVID-19. Study-level background: T cells, B-cell-depleted T cells, or PBMCs provided the cDNA or gDNA that served as material.

In the authors' methods: By means of reference gene primer amplification, nucleated cell counts were estimated. Libraries were prepared by immunoSEQ multiplex PCR; TCRdb keeps only in-frame clonotypes and omits some of them. V and J calls and clone size are those listed in that table; D and trimming were worked out from the DNA. Of more than 150,000 clones in the sample, approximately 80% were seen once. Germline lookup yields CDR1 WNHNN and CDR2 SYGVQD (reference sequence). J was trimmed by 2 bases and V by 5 bases; bases with no gene match: 6. The CDR3 is 14 residues long. This chain joins TRBV10-1 and TRBJ2-7, with TRBD1 matching 7 bases. This clonotype originated in a woman in her sixties who had recovered from COVID-19. Sequencing input: PBMCs or T cells enriched from blood (not recorded which). The DNA for the CDR3 is TGCGCCAGCAGTCCCGGGACAGAAGCCTACGAGCAGTACTTC. This translates into CASSPGTEAYEQYF.